A single sample is the source of the 14 T cell receptor beta chains below, sequenced in a study of blood T cell repertoires in COVID-19. The protocol was immunoSEQ multiplex PCR, while the TCRdb copy is restricted to in-frame clones and leaves out a portion. The sample contains roughly 140,000 clones, about four fifths of which appear only once. Input material: peripheral blood. Receptors originate from a man aged 70-80 years who had recovered from COVID-19.

V is TRBV30 and J is TRBJ2-5, with a possible D match to TRBD2 (5 bases). The CDR3 is 13 amino acids. V lost 1 base to trimming and J lost 7 bases, with 13 bases between them. Germline lookup yields CDR1 GTSNPN and CDR2 SVGIG (reference sequence). CDR3 in DNA: TGTGCCTGGAGTGGGTCGGGGATCAGGACCCAGTACTTC. It translates to CAWSGSGIRTQYF. Variable domain in full (rest from reference TRBV30 and TRBJ2-5): SQTIHQWPATLVQPVGSPLSLECTVEGTSNPNLYWYRQAAGRGLQLLFYSVGIGQISSEVPQNLSASRPQDRQFILSSKKLLLSDSGFYLCAWSGSGIRTQYFGPGTRLLVL.

This chain uses TRBV29-1 with TRBJ2-1, with 7 bases matching TRBD1. J gave up 4 bases and V 8 bases, and 5 bases lay outside the gene matches. The CDR3 totals 12 residues. From germline, CDR1 is SQVTM and CDR2 ANQGSEA. The CDR3 region is CSLGTAYNEQFF. The CDR3 DNA reads as TGCAGCCTCGGGACAGCTTACAATGAGCAGTTCTTC.

The chain has TRBV6-2 or TRBV6-3 and TRBJ2-1; 9 bases are a match to TRBD2. The CDR3 sequence is 17 residues long. V shed 0 bases, J shed 3 bases, and the junction held 6 bases outside the gene matches. Germline CDR1 and CDR2: MNHEY and SVGEGT. The CDR3: CASSYSEREALYNEQFF. The CDR3 bases are TGTGCCAGCAGTTACTCAGAGCGGGAGGCGCTCTACAATGAGCAGTTCTTC.

The count of this clone is one. The chain links TRBV10-2 to TRBJ2-2; 13 bases map to TRBD2. V shed 4 bases, J shed 7 bases, and the junction held 9 bases outside the gene matches. There are 17 residues in the CDR3. CDR1 and CDR2 from the germline V gene are WSHSY and SAAADI. The CDR3 bases are TGCGCCAGCAGTGCAAAAGGACTAGCGGGAGTTGGCGGGGAGCTGTTTTTT. Translating it yields CASSAKGLAGVGGELFF.

The genes are TRBV12-3 or TRBV12-4 and TRBJ2-3, with TRBD2 matching 9 bases. The CDR3 runs to 13 residues. J was trimmed by 5 bases and V by 9 bases; bases with no gene match: 6. CDR3 region: CASVSGSGDTQYF. The CDR3 bases are TGTGCCAGTGTTAGCGGGAGTGGAGATACGCAGTATTTT.

The chain combines TRBV18 with TRBJ2-1; D possibly corresponds to TRBD2 (5 bases). Germline V gives CDR1 KGHSH, CDR2 LQKENI. Trimming took off 0 bases at V and 8 bases at J, with 17 bases between the two ends. This CDR3 has 16 amino acids. CDR3 sequence (DNA): TGTGCCAGCTCACCACCGACTACAGTGGGATATGATGAGCAGTTCTTC. Protein: CASSPPTTVGYDEQFF.

This chain joins TRBV27 and TRBJ2-4, with TRBD2 matching over 11 bases. The CDR3 contains 17 residues. The V gene end was trimmed by 6 bases and the J gene end by 3 bases; junction bases not matched to a gene: 10. The germline V gene has CDR1 MNHEY and CDR2 SMNVEV (reference sequence). The DNA of the CDR3 is TGTGCCAGCAGATTAGCGGGAGGGACTTTTGGCAAAAACATTCAGTACTTC. Translating gives CASRLAGGTFGKNIQYF.

This clone is medium-sized within its sample. The gene calls are TRBV5-4 and TRBJ2-7; 7 bases line up with TRBD2. CDR1 is SGHNT, CDR2 YYREEE, per germline (reference sequence). V lost 4 bases, J lost 2 bases, and 12 bases stayed unmatched. This CDR3 region has 16 residues. DNA for the CDR3: TGTGCCAGCAGCCTCCCCGGGGCTAGCGGACCCTACGAGCAGTACTTC. Its protein product is CASSLPGASGPYEQYF.

This sequence joins TRBV5-1 and TRBJ1-1; 7 bases map to TRBD1. The CDR3 sequence is 16 residues long. V trimming: 0 bases; J trimming: 0 bases; junction bases outside the gene matches: 5. CDR1 is SGHRS and CDR2 is YFSETQ in the germline V gene. The CDR3 nucleotides read TGCGCCAGCAGCTTGGTGGCAGGGGGAATGAACACTGAAGCTTTCTTT. It encodes CASSLVAGGMNTEAFF.

V and J are TRBV10-1 and TRBJ2-7, with D maybe TRBD2 (6 bases). This CDR3 comprises 14 residues. The germline CDR1 and CDR2 sequences are WNHNN and SYGVQD (reference sequence). The V end lost 3 bases, the J end lost 2 bases, and 11 bases lay between the germline ends. The CDR3 spells CASSDGDFPYEQYF. CDR3 nucleotides: TGCGCCAGCAGTGACGGGGACTTCCCCTACGAGCAGTACTTC.

This chain joins TRBV6-6 and TRBJ1-1; perhaps TRBD1 as D (6 bases). The CDR3 extends over 13 amino acids. V lost 6 bases to trimming and J lost 1 base, with 9 bases between them. In germline, CDR1 is MNHNY, CDR2 SVGAGI (reference sequence). CDR3: CASSRQENTEAFF. The CDR3 nucleotides read TGTGCCAGCAGCCGACAGGAGAACACTGAAGCTTTCTTT.

The CDR3: CASSPGQGENWNSPLHF. Written as DNA, the CDR3 is TGCGCCAGCAGTCCTGGACAGGGTGAGAATTGGAATTCACCCCTCCACTTT. The chain employs TRBV5-1 and TRBJ1-6; 8 bases agree with TRBD1. The V gene end was trimmed by 5 bases and the J gene end by 7 bases; junction bases not matched to a gene: 14. The CDR3 totals 17 residues. In germline, CDR1 is SGHRS, CDR2 YFSETQ. The entire variable domain, with the rest obtained from reference TRBV5-1 and TRBJ1-6, is as follows: KAGVTQTPRYLIKTRGQQVTLSCSPISGHRSVSWYQQTPGQGLQFLFEYFSETQRNKGNFPGRFSGRQFSNSRSEMNVSTLELGDSALYLCASSPGQGENWNSPLHFGNGTRLTVT.

The genes are TRBV11-1 and TRBJ2-1; D is perhaps TRBD2 (6 bases). The germline V and J ends were trimmed by 3 bases and 5 bases, with 14 bases remaining between them. CDR1 and CDR2 from the germline V gene are SGHAT and FQDESV (reference sequence). This CDR3 has 15 amino acids. The CDR3 nucleotides read TGTGCCAGCAGCTTCCCAATTAGCGGTCACAATGAGCAGTTCTTC. Protein product: CASSFPISGHNEQFF.

The J gene is TRBJ2-3, the V gene TRBV15; D is ambiguous. The CDR3 spans 12 residues. CDR1 is LNHNV, CDR2 YYDKDF, per germline (reference sequence). Trimming left V 1 base short and J 6 bases short, with 5 bases between. For the CDR3, the DNA is TGTGCCACCAGCAGAGCTCAGGATACGCAGTATTTT. Translation gives CATSRAQDTQYF. The full variable domain, its missing parts supplied by reference TRBV15 and TRBJ2-3, is DAMVIQNPRYQVTQFGKPVTLSCSQTLNHNVMYWYQQKSSQAPKLLFHYYDKDFNNEADTPDNFQSRRPNTSFCFLDIRSPGLGDTAMYLCATSRAQDTQYFGPGTRLTVL.